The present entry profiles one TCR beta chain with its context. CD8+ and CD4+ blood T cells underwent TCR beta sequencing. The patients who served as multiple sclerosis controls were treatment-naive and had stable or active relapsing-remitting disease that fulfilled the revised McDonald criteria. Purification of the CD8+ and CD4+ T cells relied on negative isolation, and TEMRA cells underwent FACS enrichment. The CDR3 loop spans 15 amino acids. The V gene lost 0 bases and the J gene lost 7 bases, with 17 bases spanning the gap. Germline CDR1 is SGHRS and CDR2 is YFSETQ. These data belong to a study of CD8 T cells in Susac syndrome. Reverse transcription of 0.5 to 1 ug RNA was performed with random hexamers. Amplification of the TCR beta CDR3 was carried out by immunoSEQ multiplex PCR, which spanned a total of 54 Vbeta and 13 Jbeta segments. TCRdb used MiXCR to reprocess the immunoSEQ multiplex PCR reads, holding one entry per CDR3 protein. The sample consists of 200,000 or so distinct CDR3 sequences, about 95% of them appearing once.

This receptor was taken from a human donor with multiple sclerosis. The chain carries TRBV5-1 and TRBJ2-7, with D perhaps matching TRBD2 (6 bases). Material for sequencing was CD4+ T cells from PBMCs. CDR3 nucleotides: TGCGCCAGCAGCTTGGGTAGCGGAGGGCTGTGGGAGCAGTACTTC. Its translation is CASSLGSGGLWEQYF. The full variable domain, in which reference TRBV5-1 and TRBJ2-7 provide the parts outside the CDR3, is KAGVTQTPRYLIKTRGQQVTLSCSPISGHRSVSWYQQTPGQGLQFLFEYFSETQRNKGNFPGRFSGRQFSNSRSEMNVSTLELGDSALYLCASSLGSGGLWEQYFGPGTRLTVT.